This TCR beta chain was identified in a study of shared clonotypes between healthy human individuals. Overall study context: Every donor yielded three CD4 naive, three CD4 memory, two CD8 naive and one CD8 memory plate.

This table comes from immunoSEQ multiplex PCR, and its TCRdb copy is limited to in-frame clones, with some not included. Counted here are 600,000 to 750,000 clones, less than 80% occurring once; the ten biggest clones make up under 2%. The donors, all of them Caucasian adults, lived in Nashville, Tennessee. The CDR3 spans 14 residues. The germline V and J ends were trimmed by 0 bases and 7 bases, with 13 bases remaining between them. CDR1 is SGDLS and CDR2 is YYNGEE in the germline V gene. The sample consisted of memory CD4+ T cells sorted from blood. Documented subset: CD45RA-negative fraction. V and J are TRBV9 and TRBJ1-1; D unresolved. This clonotype originated in a woman in her twenties or thirties in good health. CDR3 residues: CASSVVKGPFEAFF. CDR3 in DNA: TGTGCCAGCAGCGTAGTGAAAGGTCCCTTTGAAGCTTTCTTT.